Presented here are 25 T cell receptor beta chains from one specimen sequenced in a study of blood T cell repertoires in COVID-19. Generated by immunoSEQ multiplex PCR, the TCRdb table keeps only in-frame clones and is missing some. The profile shows approximately 440,000 clones, about 91% of them singletons. Specimen: peripheral blood. The receptors come from a woman in her 50s with COVID-19, enrolled during active disease.

The chain couples TRBV30 to TRBJ1-2, with TRBD1 matching 11 bases. J was trimmed by 3 bases and V by 0 bases; bases with no gene match: 18. The CDR3 has 20 amino acids. Germline V gene sequence: CDR1 GTSNPN, CDR2 SVGIG (reference sequence). CDR3 in amino acids: CAWSVEFLLTPGQGDYGYTF. The CDR3 nucleotides are TGTGCCTGGAGTGTAGAGTTCCTCCTAACGCCGGGACAGGGGGACTATGGCTACACCTTC.

This clone was counted once. The chain joins TRBV9 to TRBJ1-2, with D perhaps matching TRBD1 (5 bases). The ends were cut back, 0 bases at V and 8 bases at J, with 17 bases in the middle. The CDR3 extends over 15 amino acids. Germline CDR1 is SGDLS and CDR2 is YYNGEE. Here the CDR3 DNA reads TGTGCCAGCAGCGTAGCCCGTTCCTCGACAGTAGGCTACACCTTC. It translates to CASSVARSSTVGYTF.

The chain joins TRBV5-4 to TRBJ1-1; D unresolved. V was trimmed by 1 base and J by 2 bases, leaving 9 bases between them. CDR3 length: 14 residues. Germline V gene data show CDR1 as SGHNT and CDR2 as YYREEE (reference sequence). The CDR3 protein is CASSLITANTEAFF. CDR3 nucleotides: TGTGCCAGCAGCTTGATCACAGCTAACACTGAAGCTTTCTTT. Full variable domain (missing parts from reference TRBV5-4 and TRBJ1-1): ETGVTQSPTHLIKTRGQQVTLRCSSQSGHNTVSWYQQALGQGPQFIFQYYREEENGRGNFPPRFSGLQFPNYSSELNVNALELDDSALYLCASSLITANTEAFFGQGTRLTVV.

CDR3 in DNA: TGTGCCAGCAGCCCCTCCGGTCATCAAGAGACCCAGTACTTC. It is translated as CASSPSGHQETQYF. V is TRBV3-1 (or the pseudogene TRBV3-2) and J is TRBJ2-5; D gene ambiguous. CDR3 length equals 14 residues. Germline values: CDR1 LGHDT, CDR2 YNNKEL (reference sequence). V was cut by 4 bases and J by 2 bases, with 11 bases left in between.

J is TRBJ1-3 and V is TRBV7-8; D is unresolved. Germline CDR1 reads SGHVS; CDR2 reads FQNEAQ. The CDR3 extends over 15 amino acids. The ends were cut back, 5 bases at V and 0 bases at J, with 11 bases in the middle. The CDR3 nucleotides are TGTGCCAGCAGCCCCCGTTGGGCCTCTGGAAACACCATATATTTT. It codes for CASSPRWASGNTIYF.

Comments on this clone: Other DNA sequences in this sample translate to the same CDR3. This chain connects TRBV6-4 to TRBJ1-1; no clear D gene. The germline V and J ends were trimmed by 0 bases and 4 bases, with 6 bases remaining between them. Germline V gives CDR1 MRHNA, CDR2 SNTAGT. The CDR3 is 13 residues long. CDR3 in DNA: TGTGCCAGCAGTGACTCAGGAGGCACTGAAGCTTTCTTT. Translation: CASSDSGGTEAFF.

The chain uses TRBV30 and TRBJ1-4; maybe TRBD1 (5 bases). The CDR3 contains 14 residues. The V and J ends lost 1 base and 5 bases respectively, with 11 bases between them. The germline V gene encodes CDR1 GTSNPN and CDR2 SVGIG (reference sequence). The CDR3 DNA reads as TGTGCCTGGAGTGGGGGCCAGTTGAATGAAAAACTGTTTTTT. Translating it yields CAWSGGQLNEKLFF.

The chain combines TRBV6-1 with TRBJ1-2; 8 bases are shared with TRBD1. Germline CDR1 reads MNHNS; CDR2 reads SASEGT. J was trimmed by 7 bases and V by 2 bases; bases with no gene match: 6. The CDR3 covers 14 residues. The CDR3 loop reads CASSEYPGGSGYTF. The CDR3 nucleotides read TGTGCCAGCAGTGAATATCCAGGGGGCTCTGGCTACACCTTC.

CDR3 sequence: CASSFDRANEQYF. CDR3 bases: TGTGCCAGCAGCTTTGACAGGGCTAACGAGCAGTACTTC. The chain employs TRBV7-3 and TRBJ2-7, with 7 positions matching TRBD1. Per germline, CDR1 SGHTA and CDR2 FQGTGA. This CDR3 is built from 13 residues. J lost 5 bases, V lost 3 bases, and 4 bases had no gene match.

In this sample, this clone turned up once. V gene TRBV9 combines with J gene TRBJ2-3, with TRBD1 as a possible D gene (5 bases). This CDR3 has 15 amino acids. Trimming shortened V by 2 bases and J by 0 bases, and 10 bases separated the two germline ends. The V gene's germline CDR1 is SGDLS and CDR2 YYNGEE. CDR3 region: CASSVRATSTDTQYF. The CDR3 nucleotides read TGTGCCAGCAGCGTCAGGGCTACTAGCACAGATACGCAGTATTTT.

The rearrangement uses TRBV21-1 and TRBJ1-1; no DNA check was done on the table's D call, TRBD1. TRBV21-1 represents a pseudogene. This CDR3 is built from 13 residues. The CDR3, as DNA: TGTGCCAGCAGCTCCGGACAGGGCGCTGAAGCTTTCTTT. It encodes CASSSGQGAEAFF.

The chain combines TRBV14 with TRBJ2-5; 10 bases are shared with TRBD2. The CDR3 consists of 16 residues. Per germline, CDR1 SGHDN and CDR2 FVKESK. With 0 bases clipped from V and 3 bases from J, the junction kept 4 bases outside the gene matches. The CDR3 here is CASSQDWLAGEETQYF. The CDR3 nucleotides read TGTGCCAGCAGCCAAGATTGGCTAGCGGGAGAAGAGACCCAGTACTTC. The whole variable domain, filled in from reference TRBV14 and TRBJ2-5, reads EAGVTQFPSHSVIEKGQTVTLRCDPISGHDNLYWYRRVMGKEIKFLLHFVKESKQDESGMPNNRFLAERTGGTYSTLKVQPAELEDSGVYFCASSQDWLAGEETQYFGPGTRLLVL.

The chain carries TRBV11-2 and TRBJ2-6; 7 nucleotides match TRBD1. This CDR3 region has 16 residues. V trimming: 7 bases; J trimming: 3 bases; junction bases outside the gene matches: 9. The germline V gene encodes CDR1 SGHAT and CDR2 FQNNGV. The CDR3 coding sequence is TGTGCCAGCAACAAAACCAGGGGGTATGGGGCCAACGTCCTGACTTTC. Its protein is CASNKTRGYGANVLTF.

This chain uses TRBV9 with TRBJ1-2, with 10 nucleotides matching TRBD1. After removal of 4 bases from V and 4 bases from J, the junction contained 10 bases not matched to a gene. CDR1 is SGDLS and CDR2 is YYNGEE in the germline V gene. The CDR3 contains 16 residues. The CDR3 DNA follows: TGTGCCAGCAGCAGGCGACAGGGGGCGCTCAGCTATGGCTACACCTTC. Translating it yields CASSRRQGALSYGYTF.

The chain combines TRBV27 with TRBJ2-7; D may be TRBD2 (5 bases). From germline, CDR1 is MNHEY and CDR2 SMNVEV (reference sequence). V was clipped by 2 bases and J by 9 bases, with 23 bases between them. CDR3 length equals 16 residues. The CDR3 region has the DNA TGTGCCAGCAGTTTAGGGTCTGACCCGGGGAACCAGCGGCAGTACTTC. Translation gives CASSLGSDPGNQRQYF.

V usage is TRBV7-3 and J usage is TRBJ2-1; 12 bases match TRBD1. V was clipped by 3 bases and J by 5 bases; unmatched bases: 2. The V gene's germline CDR1 is SGHTA and CDR2 FQGTGA. The CDR3 is made up of 15 amino acids. The CDR3 reads CASSFGTGGHNEQFF. The CDR3 nucleotides read TGTGCCAGCAGCTTCGGGACAGGGGGCCACAATGAGCAGTTCTTC.

The chain recombines TRBV11-2 with TRBJ2-5, with a possible D match to TRBD1 (6 bases). The CDR3 spans 13 residues. V was clipped by 5 bases and J by 1 base, with 8 bases between them. From germline, CDR1 is SGHAT and CDR2 FQNNGV. CDR3 protein: CASSRGSQETQYF. CDR3 sequence (DNA): TGTGCCAGCAGCAGGGGGAGCCAAGAGACCCAGTACTTC.

The J gene is TRBJ2-7, the V gene TRBV11-2; 10 bases agree with TRBD1. Germline V gene sequence: CDR1 SGHAT, CDR2 FQNNGV. J was trimmed by 3 bases and V by 0 bases; bases with no gene match: 5. The CDR3 length is 16 residues. The DNA of the CDR3 is TGTGCCAGCAGCTTAGATCTGACAGGGGGCTTCTACGAGCAGTACTTC. Translated, it gives CASSLDLTGGFYEQYF.

V usage is TRBV14 and J usage is TRBJ1-6; a possible D gene is TRBD1 (6 bases). Trimming took 3 bases from V and 13 from J, leaving 16 bases between them. CDR3 length: 14 amino acids. Germline assignment: CDR1 SGHDN and CDR2 FVKESK. CDR3 region: CASSHQGGGWPLHF. CDR3 in DNA: TGTGCCAGCAGCCATCAAGGGGGTGGGTGGCCCCTCCACTTT. Full variable domain (missing parts from reference TRBV14 and TRBJ1-6): EAGVTQFPSHSVIEKGQTVTLRCDPISGHDNLYWYRRVMGKEIKFLLHFVKESKQDESGMPNNRFLAERTGGTYSTLKVQPAELEDSGVYFCASSHQGGGWPLHFGNGTRLTVT.

This clone was found a few times. This rearrangement joins TRBV6-1 to TRBJ1-1; 7 bases map to TRBD1. The CDR3 has 14 residues. Looked up from germline, CDR1 is MNHNS and CDR2 is SASEGT. Trimming at V came to 3 bases and at J to 1 base, leaving 2 bases not matched to a gene. The CDR3 region has the DNA TGTGCCAGCAGTGAGTGGGACAGGAACACTGAAGCTTTCTTT. Its translation is CASSEWDRNTEAFF.

The gene calls are TRBV2 and TRBJ1-2; 8 bases match TRBD1. CDR1 is SNHLY and CDR2 is FYNNEI in the germline V gene. Losses at the gene ends were 3 bases for V and 4 bases for J; bases not matched to a gene: 7. The CDR3 runs 15 residues. CDR3 residues: CASSEETGALYGYTF. As DNA, the CDR3 is TGTGCCAGCAGTGAGGAGACAGGGGCCCTCTATGGCTACACCTTC.

This sequence joins TRBV7-9 and TRBJ1-2; no clear D gene. The CDR3 totals 12 residues. Trimming pared 2 bases from V and 6 bases from J, leaving 7 bases between. Germline V CDR1 and CDR2: SEHNR, FQNEAQ (reference sequence). In DNA, the CDR3 is TGTGCCAGCAGCTTAATCCCCGATGGCTACACCTTC. It encodes CASSLIPDGYTF.

This clone was recorded once. The chain carries TRBV2 and TRBJ1-1; 8 positions agree with TRBD1. V shed 0 bases and J 1 base; nucleotides not matched to a gene: 7. The CDR3 runs to 17 residues. CDR1 is SNHLY, CDR2 FYNNEI, per germline. CDR3 residues: CASSEATGAERNTEAFF. CDR3 DNA: TGTGCCAGCAGTGAAGCGACAGGGGCGGAGAGGAACACTGAAGCTTTCTTT.

This sequence joins TRBV5-1 and TRBJ1-2; D not resolved. The length of the CDR3 is 13 residues. V gave up 0 bases and J gave up 6 bases, with 9 bases separating them. Germline CDR1 SGHRS, CDR2 YFSETQ. CDR3 sequence: CASSLELEDGYTF. In DNA, the CDR3 is TGCGCCAGCAGCTTGGAGTTGGAGGATGGCTACACCTTC.

The rearrangement joins TRBV19 to TRBJ1-2; D unclear. This CDR3 has 15 amino acids. Trimming removed 3 bases at V and 5 bases at J, with 16 bases between. The germline CDR1 and CDR2 sequences are LNHDA and SQIVND (reference sequence). As DNA, the CDR3 is TGTGCCAGTAGTATTGTCGGCGGCGCCTCGTATGGCTACACCTTC. It codes for CASSIVGGASYGYTF.